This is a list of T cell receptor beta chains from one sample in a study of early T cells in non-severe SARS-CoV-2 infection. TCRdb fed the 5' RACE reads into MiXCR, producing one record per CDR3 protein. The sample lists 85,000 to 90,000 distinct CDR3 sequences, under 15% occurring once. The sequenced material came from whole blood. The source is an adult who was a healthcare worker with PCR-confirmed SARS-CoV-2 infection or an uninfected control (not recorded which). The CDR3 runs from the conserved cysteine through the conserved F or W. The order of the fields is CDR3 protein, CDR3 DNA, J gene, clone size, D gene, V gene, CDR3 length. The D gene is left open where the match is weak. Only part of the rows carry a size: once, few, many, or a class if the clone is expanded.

cdr3_aa: CASSTGQASGNTIYF
cdr3_nt: TGTGCCAGCAGCACTGGACAGGCCTCTGGAAACACCATATATTTT
j_call: TRBJ1-3
clone_size: NA
d_call: TRBD1
v_call: TRBV5-5
cdr3_length: 15

cdr3_aa: CASSPGSGGLDEQFF
cdr3_nt: TGTGCCAGCAGCCCCGGGTCAGGGGGCCTGGATGAGCAGTTCTTC
j_call: TRBJ2-1
clone_size: once
d_call: TRBD1
v_call: TRBV7-7
cdr3_length: 15

cdr3_aa: CASSRAFSGNTIYF
cdr3_nt: TGTGCCAGCAGTCGGGCGTTCTCTGGAAACACCATATATTTT
j_call: TRBJ1-3
clone_size: NA
d_call: NA
v_call: TRBV3-1
cdr3_length: 14

cdr3_aa: CVSSTGGGATGELFF
cdr3_nt: TGTGTCAGCAGTACGGGCGGGGGTGCCACCGGGGAGCTGTTTTTT
j_call: TRBJ2-2
clone_size: NA
d_call: TRBD2
v_call: TRBV12-3/TRBV12-4
cdr3_length: 15

cdr3_aa: CATLPGGNEQFF
cdr3_nt: TGTGCCACCCTACCGGGAGGGAATGAGCAGTTCTTC
j_call: TRBJ2-1
clone_size: NA
d_call: TRBD2
v_call: TRBV7-9
cdr3_length: 12

cdr3_aa: CASSSSKTGAEKLFF
cdr3_nt: TGTGCCAGCAGTTCATCCAAAACCGGGGCGGAAAAACTGTTTTTT
j_call: TRBJ1-4
clone_size: many
d_call: NA
v_call: TRBV6-2/TRBV6-3
cdr3_length: 15

cdr3_aa: CASSYHGKQFF
cdr3_nt: TGTGCCAGCAGCTACCACGGAAAGCAGTTCTTC
j_call: TRBJ2-1
clone_size: NA
d_call: NA
v_call: TRBV7-2
cdr3_length: 11

cdr3_aa: CASSLGQGTGELFF
cdr3_nt: TGCGCCAGCAGCCTGGGACAGGGGACCGGGGAGCTGTTTTTT
j_call: TRBJ2-2
clone_size: NA
d_call: TRBD1
v_call: TRBV5-1
cdr3_length: 14

cdr3_aa: CASSLRTGGYTF
cdr3_nt: TGTGCCAGTAGTTTAAGGACAGGCGGCTACACCTTC
j_call: TRBJ1-2
clone_size: NA
d_call: TRBD1
v_call: TRBV19
cdr3_length: 12

cdr3_aa: CASSAGQPNTEAFF
cdr3_nt: TGCGCCAGCAGTGCGGGACAGCCAAACACTGAAGCTTTCTTT
j_call: TRBJ1-1
clone_size: few
d_call: TRBD1
v_call: TRBV10-2
cdr3_length: 14

cdr3_aa: CASGWGQGGYTF
cdr3_nt: TGTGCCAGCGGATGGGGGCAGGGAGGCTACACCTTC
j_call: TRBJ1-2
clone_size: NA
d_call: NA
v_call: TRBV28
cdr3_length: 12

cdr3_aa: CASTRRQNNSPLHF
cdr3_nt: TGTGCCAGCACCCGGAGACAGAATAATTCACCCCTCCACTTT
j_call: TRBJ1-6
clone_size: NA
d_call: NA
v_call: TRBV2
cdr3_length: 14

cdr3_aa: CSVDISDSQETQYF
cdr3_nt: TGCAGCGTTGATATAAGCGACAGCCAAGAGACCCAGTACTTC
j_call: TRBJ2-5
clone_size: few
d_call: NA
v_call: TRBV29-1
cdr3_length: 14

cdr3_aa: CSVVIAVEQFF
cdr3_nt: TGCAGCGTTGTAATCGCGGTGGAGCAGTTCTTC
j_call: TRBJ2-1
clone_size: few
d_call: NA
v_call: TRBV29-1
cdr3_length: 11

cdr3_aa: CASRVTGSANTGELFF
cdr3_nt: TGTGCCAGCAGGGTGACAGGGTCCGCGAACACCGGGGAGCTGTTTTTT
j_call: TRBJ2-2
clone_size: few
d_call: TRBD1
v_call: TRBV11-2
cdr3_length: 16

cdr3_aa: CASRAQNTGELFF
cdr3_nt: TGCGCCAGCAGGGCCCAGAACACCGGGGAGCTGTTTTTT
j_call: TRBJ2-2
clone_size: once
d_call: NA
v_call: TRBV5-1
cdr3_length: 13

cdr3_aa: CASSPTGDSNQPQHF
cdr3_nt: TGTGCCAGCTCACCGACAGGAGATAGCAATCAGCCCCAGCATTTT
j_call: TRBJ1-5
clone_size: few
d_call: NA
v_call: TRBV18
cdr3_length: 15

cdr3_aa: CSVWGIGIDTQYF
cdr3_nt: TGCAGCGTTTGGGGGATCGGGATTGATACGCAGTATTTT
j_call: TRBJ2-3
clone_size: many
d_call: NA
v_call: TRBV29-1
cdr3_length: 13

cdr3_aa: CASSSRGPIEAFF
cdr3_nt: TGTGCCAGCAGTTCCCGGGGCCCCATTGAAGCTTTCTTT
j_call: TRBJ1-1
clone_size: NA
d_call: NA
v_call: TRBV6-1
cdr3_length: 13

cdr3_aa: CASSLGTRGAKNIQYF
cdr3_nt: TGCGCCAGCAGCTTGGGGACGAGGGGGGCCAAAAACATTCAGTACTTC
j_call: TRBJ2-4
clone_size: NA
d_call: NA
v_call: TRBV5-1
cdr3_length: 16

cdr3_aa: CASRPGTGAPSNYGYTF
cdr3_nt: TGCGCCAGCAGGCCCGGGACAGGGGCCCCCTCTAACTATGGCTACACCTTC
j_call: TRBJ1-2
clone_size: NA
d_call: TRBD1
v_call: TRBV5-1
cdr3_length: 17

cdr3_aa: CSVGNIQGLENTIYF
cdr3_nt: TGCAGCGTTGGTAACATACAGGGGCTTGAAAACACCATATATTTT
j_call: TRBJ1-3
clone_size: few
d_call: TRBD1
v_call: TRBV29-1
cdr3_length: 15

cdr3_aa: CASSLGVFAYGYTF
cdr3_nt: TGCGCCAGCAGCCTGGGAGTTTTTGCCTATGGCTACACCTTC
j_call: TRBJ1-2
clone_size: NA
d_call: NA
v_call: TRBV5-1
cdr3_length: 14